This T cell receptor beta chain appears in the sequencing data of a study of early T cells in non-severe SARS-CoV-2 infection. Study results and caveats: Reliance on VDJdb matching favored anti-spike CD8 responses; private and CD4 specificities were missed.

This CDR3 is 14 amino acids long. From germline, CDR1 is LNHNV and CDR2 YYDKDF (reference sequence). V was clipped by 5 bases and J by 5 bases, with 15 bases between them. MiXCR, applied by TCRdb to the 5' RACE reads, yields one record per CDR3 protein. The table includes about 83,000 distinct CDR3 sequences, more than 9% detected once. This clonotype was seen only a few times. Its antigen is not identified. This clonotype was obtained from an adult who was a healthcare worker with PCR-confirmed SARS-CoV-2 infection or an uninfected control (not recorded which). Sequencing was carried out using whole blood. J is TRBJ2-5 and V is TRBV15; D may be TRBD1 (6 bases). The CDR3, as DNA: TGTGCCACCAGCGAGGGAACAGGGTATGAGACCCAGTACTTC. Its translation is CATSEGTGYETQYF.